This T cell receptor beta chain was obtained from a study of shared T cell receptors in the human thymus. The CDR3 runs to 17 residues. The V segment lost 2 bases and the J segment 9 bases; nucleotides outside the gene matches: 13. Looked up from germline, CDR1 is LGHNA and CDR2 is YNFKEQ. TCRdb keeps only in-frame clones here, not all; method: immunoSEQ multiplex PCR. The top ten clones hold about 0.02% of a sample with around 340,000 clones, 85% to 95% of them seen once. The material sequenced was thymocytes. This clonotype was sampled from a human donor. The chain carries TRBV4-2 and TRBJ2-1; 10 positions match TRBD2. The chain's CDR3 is CASSQIGTSGTSREQFF. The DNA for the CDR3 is TGTGCCAGCAGCCAAATCGGAACTAGCGGGACCTCCCGTGAGCAGTTCTTC.